These 29 T cell receptor beta chains were all obtained from the same sample, sequenced in a study of cytomegalovirus exposure and HLA in healthy donors. PCR amplification relied on 60 Vbeta primers (plus 13 Jbeta primers). Profiling relied on immunoSEQ multiplex PCR, and the TCRdb table lists in-frame clones only, not all of them. Here the sample spans around 67,000 clones, roughly four fifths being singletons. Specimen: PBMCs. The receptors were gathered from a woman aged 30 to 39 in good health and CMV-seropositive.

The chain links TRBV7-2 to TRBJ2-7, with 9 bases lining up with TRBD2. With V trimmed by 4 bases and J by 7 bases, 14 bases remained unmatched. The CDR3 consists of 16 residues. Germline V gene lookup returns CDR1 SGHTA and CDR2 FQGNSA. The CDR3 loop is CASSWDSGSYSWEQYF. CDR3 bases: TGTGCCAGCAGCTGGGATAGCGGGAGTTATTCCTGGGAGCAGTACTTC. The full variable domain, rest sourced from reference TRBV7-2 and TRBJ2-7, is GAGVSQSPSNKVTEKGKDVELRCDPISGHTALYWYRQSLGQGLEFLIYFQGNSAPDKSGLPSDRFSAERTGGSVSTLTIQRTQQEDSAVYLCASSWDSGSYSWEQYFGPGTRLTVT.

The count of this clone is one. V gene TRBV7-8 combines with J gene TRBJ2-1; D remains ambiguous. Germline V lookup: CDR1 SGHVS, CDR2 FQNEAQ. With 5 bases removed from V and 3 bases from J, the gap between germline ends came to 20 bases. This CDR3 comprises 17 residues. CDR3 amino acids: CASSPTRPGTRYNEQFF. The CDR3 DNA reads as TGTGCCAGCAGCCCAACACGTCCAGGCACTCGCTACAATGAGCAGTTCTTC.

This sequence joins TRBV21-1 and TRBJ2-3; the DNA was not compared with TRBD2, the D call given in the table. TRBV21-1 is described as a pseudogene. The CDR3 consists of 13 residues. The CDR3 sequence: CASSMRPRDTQYF. The CDR3 DNA is TGTGCCAGCAGCATGCGCCCACGGGATACGCAGTATTTT.

This clone was detected only a few times. The rearrangement joins TRBV25-1 to TRBJ2-5, with 10 bases fitting TRBD2. V dropped 1 base and J dropped 4; count of bases not matched to a gene: 9. The CDR3 totals 17 residues. Germline V gene data show CDR1 as MGHDK and CDR2 as SYGVNS. The CDR3 reads CASSESKLAGMSETQYF. CDR3 in DNA: TGTGCCAGCAGTGAATCGAAACTAGCGGGAATGTCAGAGACCCAGTACTTC.

The chain recombines TRBV7-2 with TRBJ2-3; D gene uncertain. Germline CDR1 and CDR2: SGHTA and FQGNSA. CDR3 length equals 12 residues. Trimming removed 6 bases from V and 6 bases from J, with 10 bases in between. The CDR3 sequence is CASRLKEDTQYF. The CDR3 nucleotides are TGTGCCAGCAGATTGAAGGAGGATACGCAGTATTTT.

V is TRBV7-9 and J is TRBJ2-7; 7 nucleotides match TRBD1. This CDR3 has 14 residues. V gave up 6 bases and J gave up 2 bases; unmatched junction bases: 7. Germline CDR1 SEHNR, CDR2 FQNEAQ (reference sequence). The DNA of the CDR3 is TGTGCCAGCAGTAAACAGGGGTGGGCCTACGAGCAGTACTTC. Translated: CASSKQGWAYEQYF.

The chain is built from TRBV30 and TRBJ1-3; D may be TRBD1 (5 bases). The CDR3 contains 14 residues. Germline V CDR1 and CDR2: GTSNPN, SVGIG (reference sequence). Trimming took 1 base from V and 3 from J, leaving 10 bases between them. Here the CDR3 reads CAWSAVRVGNTIYF. CDR3 sequence (DNA): TGTGCCTGGAGTGCAGTCAGGGTTGGAAACACCATATATTTT.

This clone was found a few times. In the same sample, other DNA sequences code for this CDR3. The chain combines TRBV4-2 with TRBJ2-1; 12 positions match TRBD2. The ends lost 1 base at V and 7 bases at J; junction bases unmatched: 2. The germline V gene has CDR1 LGHNA and CDR2 YNFKEQ. There are 15 residues in the CDR3. The CDR3 coding sequence is TGTGCCAGCAGCCAAGGACTAGCGGGAGATAATGAGCAGTTCTTC. Amino acids: CASSQGLAGDNEQFF.

This clone was seen only a few times. The genes are TRBV6-5 and TRBJ1-1; a possible D gene is TRBD1 (5 bases). The CDR3 totals 13 residues. CDR1 MNHEY and CDR2 SVGAGI come from the germline V gene. V was shortened by 7 bases and J by 7 bases, with 16 bases between the two germline ends. The CDR3 loop reads CASTKVGQGEAFF. Here the CDR3 DNA reads TGTGCCAGCACCAAGGTTGGGCAGGGTGAAGCTTTCTTT.

This clone turned up a few times. This chain connects TRBV6-5 to TRBJ2-1; the D gene is possibly TRBD1 (5 bases). Germline loops: CDR1 MNHEY, CDR2 SVGAGI. This CDR3 is 15 amino acids long. Trimming cost V 0 bases and J 11 bases, with 17 bases left between them. For the CDR3, the DNA is TGTGCCAGCAGTTACTCCCCACAGTCCAGGACAAAGCAGTTCTTC. Protein sequence: CASSYSPQSRTKQFF.

The chain uses TRBV5-6 and TRBJ2-5; D is possibly TRBD1 (5 bases). The length of the CDR3 is 14 residues. The V gene's germline CDR1 is SGHDT and CDR2 YYEEEE. V was clipped by 0 bases and J by 1 base, with 7 bases between them. CDR3 loop: CASSLVQGQETQYF. CDR3 coding DNA: TGTGCCAGCAGCTTGGTGCAGGGCCAAGAGACCCAGTACTTC.

The rearrangement joins TRBV9 to TRBJ2-7, with 7 positions matching TRBD1. Germline loops: CDR1 SGDLS, CDR2 YYNGEE. This CDR3 has 14 amino acids. The V gene end was trimmed by 5 bases and the J gene end by 6 bases; junction bases not matched to a gene: 11. The CDR3 nucleotides are TGTGCCAGCAGTAGGGACAGCCCCCGGGGCGAGCAGTACTTC. Translating it yields CASSRDSPRGEQYF.

The CDR3 DNA follows: TGTGCCTGGAGTATTTCCAGGGGCGGTCAGCCCCAGCATTTT. Amino acid sequence: CAWSISRGGQPQHF. This rearrangement joins TRBV30 to TRBJ1-5, with a weak D call TRBD1 (6 bases). This CDR3 spans 14 amino acids. Trimming left V 2 bases short and J 6 bases short, with 14 bases between. Germline V gives CDR1 GTSNPN, CDR2 SVGIG (reference sequence).

This clone was seen only a few times. V is TRBV19 and J is TRBJ2-1; D gene uncertain. Germline V gene data show CDR1 as LNHDA and CDR2 as SQIVND (reference sequence). The CDR3 runs 15 residues. V shed 3 bases and J shed 6 bases, with 15 bases lying between them. The CDR3 nucleotides read TGTGCCAGTAGTATCATAACTCCCAGGTCCAATGAGCAGTTCTTC. Amino acids: CASSIITPRSNEQFF.

The chain is built from TRBV29-1 and TRBJ2-1; 9 bases agree with TRBD1. Germline V lookup: CDR1 SQVTM, CDR2 ANQGSEA. V gave up 7 bases and J gave up 7 bases; unmatched junction bases: 5. The CDR3 totals 12 residues. The CDR3 protein is CSAGQGRNEQFF. For the CDR3, the DNA is TGCAGCGCCGGACAGGGGAGGAATGAGCAGTTCTTC.

This clone was seen only a few times. The chain uses TRBV28 and TRBJ2-1; 7 bases agree with TRBD2. From germline, CDR1 is MDHEN and CDR2 SYDVKM. The CDR3 is 14 residues long. With V trimmed by 3 bases and J by 8 bases, 7 bases remained unmatched. The CDR3 DNA sequence: TGTGCCAGCAGTTTTCGGACTAGGGTTGATGAGCAGTTCTTC. Translated: CASSFRTRVDEQFF. Looking up the rest from reference TRBV28 and TRBJ2-1 gives the full variable domain: DVKVTQSSRYLVKRTGEKVFLECVQDMDHENMFWYRQDPGLGLRLIYFSYDVKMKEKGDIPEGYSVSREKKERFSLILESASTNQTSMYLCASSFRTRVDEQFFGPGTRLTVL.

The V gene is TRBV27, the J gene TRBJ2-7; 9 nucleotides line up with TRBD1. CDR1 and CDR2 from the germline V gene are MNHEY and SMNVEV (reference sequence). Trimming took 4 bases from V and 3 from J; bases not matched to a gene: 4. The CDR3 sequence is 14 residues long. The CDR3 DNA sequence: TGTGCCAGCAGTTACCTGGGACAGGGCTACGAGCAGTACTTC. Amino acid sequence: CASSYLGQGYEQYF.

This chain uses TRBV29-1 with TRBJ2-5; D is perhaps TRBD2 (5 bases). The CDR3 runs to 11 residues. Deletions cut 7 bases from V and 5 bases from J, with 11 bases between. Germline V gene sequence: CDR1 SQVTM, CDR2 ANQGSEA. DNA of the CDR3: TGCAGCGCGGGATTTTCGGAGACCCAGTACTTC. It translates to CSAGFSETQYF.

This clone turned up a few times. The chain joins TRBV27 to TRBJ2-5; D is possibly TRBD2 (6 bases). Per germline, CDR1 MNHEY and CDR2 SMNVEV (reference sequence). The CDR3 totals 15 residues. The ends were cut back, 4 bases at V and 5 bases at J, with 17 bases in the middle. This chain's CDR3 is CASSWDSFRGETQYF. Here the CDR3 DNA reads TGTGCCAGCAGTTGGGACTCGTTTAGAGGGGAGACCCAGTACTTC.

The chain couples TRBV6-1 to TRBJ2-7; TRBD2 matches at 10 bases. The V segment lost 8 bases and the J segment 5 bases; nucleotides outside the gene matches: 9. The CDR3 has 14 residues. The germline V gene has CDR1 MNHNS and CDR2 SASEGT. The CDR3 DNA sequence: TGTGCCAGCGGCGGAGCGGGAGGGTGGGACGAGCAGTACTTC. Protein: CASGGAGGWDEQYF.

This clone was recorded a few times. The chain joins TRBV29-1 to TRBJ1-4; maybe TRBD1 (6 bases). Germline V gene lookup returns CDR1 SQVTM and CDR2 ANQGSEA. Trimming took 7 bases from V and 6 from J, leaving 24 bases between them. The CDR3 loop spans 16 amino acids. The CDR3 loop is CSARLLGGGEDEKLFF. In nucleotides, the CDR3 is TGCAGCGCCAGATTGTTAGGGGGGGGCGAGGATGAAAAACTGTTTTTT.

This rearrangement joins TRBV30 to TRBJ1-3; D gene unclear. The CDR3 extends over 14 amino acids. With 0 bases removed from V and 0 bases from J, the gap between germline ends came to 6 bases. Germline CDR1 reads GTSNPN; CDR2 reads SVGIG (reference sequence). CDR3 nucleotide sequence: TGTGCCTGGAGTGTACGACTCTCTGGAAACACCATATATTTT. The encoded protein is CAWSVRLSGNTIYF.

The V and J genes are TRBV30 and TRBJ2-7, with D perhaps TRBD2 (6 bases). The CDR3 is 11 residues long. Germline CDR1 is GTSNPN and CDR2 is SVGIG (reference sequence). V was cut by 0 bases and J by 10 bases, with 10 bases left in between. Here the CDR3 reads CAWSVGSSQYF. CDR3 coding DNA: TGTGCCTGGAGTGTCGGGAGCTCCCAGTACTTC.

In the case of this clone: The same CDR3 arises from other DNA sequences in this sample as well. V usage is TRBV28 and J usage is TRBJ1-1; D ambiguous. Germline V gene sequence: CDR1 MDHEN, CDR2 SYDVKM. The V end was cut by 2 bases, the J end by 2 bases, with 6 bases between. The length of the CDR3 is 13 residues. CDR3 residues: CASSLVLNTEAFF. The CDR3 nucleotides are TGTGCCAGCAGTTTAGTTCTTAACACTGAAGCTTTCTTT. Supplemented by reference TRBV28 and TRBJ1-1, the full variable domain reads DVKVTQSSRYLVKRTGEKVFLECVQDMDHENMFWYRQDPGLGLRLIYFSYDVKMKEKGDIPEGYSVSREKKERFSLILESASTNQTSMYLCASSLVLNTEAFFGQGTRLTVV.

The chain joins TRBV6-1 to TRBJ1-1; D gene uncertain. CDR3 length: 13 amino acids. The V and J ends lost 5 bases and 5 bases respectively, with 12 bases between them. The V gene's germline CDR1 is MNHNS and CDR2 SASEGT. DNA for the CDR3: TGTGCCAGCAGTCAGGACGGAGGAACTGAAGCTTTCTTT. This encodes CASSQDGGTEAFF.

CDR3 protein: CASSQDLRGTYEQYF. The DNA of the CDR3 is TGCGCCAGCAGCCAAGACCTACGGGGGACCTACGAGCAGTACTTC. The V and J genes are TRBV4-3 and TRBJ2-7, with D perhaps TRBD2 (6 bases). The CDR3 sequence is 15 residues long. Looked up from germline, CDR1 is LGHNA and CDR2 is YSLEER. With 0 bases removed from V and 2 bases from J, the gap between germline ends came to 11 bases.

This chain uses TRBV30 with TRBJ2-4; D is uncertain. Germline V gives CDR1 GTSNPN, CDR2 SVGIG (reference sequence). V was clipped by 0 bases and J by 8 bases, with 11 bases between them. The CDR3 is 13 amino acids. The CDR3, as DNA: TGTGCCTGGAGTGTAGGAGTATTTGACATTCAGTACTTC. The encoded protein is CAWSVGVFDIQYF.

The rearrangement uses TRBV7-2 and TRBJ2-7; possibly TRBD1 for D (6 bases). The CDR3 totals 15 residues. The V and J ends lost 1 base and 3 bases respectively, with 13 bases between them. Germline V gives CDR1 SGHTA, CDR2 FQGNSA. CDR3 sequence reads: CASSLGLGQLYEQYF. As DNA, the CDR3 is TGTGCCAGCAGCTTAGGATTAGGACAGCTCTACGAGCAGTACTTC.

The gene calls are TRBV20-1 and TRBJ2-5, with 7 bases fitting TRBD2. V shed 7 bases and J 4 bases; nucleotides not matched to a gene: 3. The CDR3 spans 11 residues. CDR1 is DFQATT and CDR2 is SNEGSKA in the germline V gene (reference sequence). CDR3 protein: CSVGRGETQYF. For the CDR3, the DNA is TGCAGTGTAGGGAGGGGAGAGACCCAGTACTTC.